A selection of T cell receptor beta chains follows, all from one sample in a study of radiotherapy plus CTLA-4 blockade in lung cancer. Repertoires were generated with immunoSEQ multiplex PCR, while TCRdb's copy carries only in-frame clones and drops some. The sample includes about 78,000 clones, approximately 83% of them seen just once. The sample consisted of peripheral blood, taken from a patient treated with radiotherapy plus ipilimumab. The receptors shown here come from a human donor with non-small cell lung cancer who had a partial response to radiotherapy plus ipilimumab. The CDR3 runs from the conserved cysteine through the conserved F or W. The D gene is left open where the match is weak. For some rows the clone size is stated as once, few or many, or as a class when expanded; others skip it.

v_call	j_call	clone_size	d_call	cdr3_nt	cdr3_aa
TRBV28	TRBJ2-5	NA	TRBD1	TGTGCCAGCAACTCATTACAGGGGAACCAAGAGACCCAGTACTTC	CASNSLQGNQETQYF
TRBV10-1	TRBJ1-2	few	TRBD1	TGCGCCAGCAGAGCCGGGACAGAGTATGGCTACACCTTC	CASRAGTEYGYTF
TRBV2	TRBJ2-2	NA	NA	TGTGCCAGCATTTCAGGATCCTTAAACACCGGGGAGCTGTTTTTT	CASISGSLNTGELFF
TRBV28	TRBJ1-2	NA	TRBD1	TGTGCCAGCAGTTCTGGGACAGCTTATGGCTACACCTTC	CASSSGTAYGYTF
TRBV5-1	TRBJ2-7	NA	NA	TGCGCCAGCAGCCTGAAGGACGGGACATACGAGCAGTACTTC	CASSLKDGTYEQYF
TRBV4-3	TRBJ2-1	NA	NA	TGCGCCAGCAGCCCCCGAGGAGGGTCCACCGGTGAGCAGTTCTTC	CASSPRGGSTGEQFF
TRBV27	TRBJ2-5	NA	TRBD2	TGTGCCAGCAGTTTAGGGACTAAAGAGACCCAGTACTTC	CASSLGTKETQYF
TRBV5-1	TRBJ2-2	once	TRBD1	TGCGCCAGCAGCAGGGACAGCACGCAGACCGGGGAGCTGTTTTTT	CASSRDSTQTGELFF
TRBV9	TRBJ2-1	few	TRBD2	TGTGCCAGCAGCGCCCAAGCGGGAGTCAATGAGCAGTTCTTC	CASSAQAGVNEQFF
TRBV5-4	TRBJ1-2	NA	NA	TGTGCCAGCAGCTTGGAGAGTTTGTACGGCTACACCTTC	CASSLESLYGYTF
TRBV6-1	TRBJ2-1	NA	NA	TGTGCCAGCAGTGAAAGGTGGCAGGGCAATGAGCAGTTCTTC	CASSERWQGNEQFF